The next 15 T cell receptor beta chains were all read from a single sample in a study of T cells in Graves' hyperthyroidism and ophthalmopathy. RNA transcripts gave rise to amplified TCR beta CDR3 regions. First-round RT-PCR with HTBI primers amplified the TCR CDR3 region. Via MiXCR, TCRdb re-called the multiplex PCR reads, giving one row per CDR3 protein. The table records about half a million distinct CDR3 sequences, about 24% of them present only once. Sequencing was performed on blood. These receptors were taken from a woman in her twenties or thirties with Graves' ophthalmopathy.

This clonotype has more than one count but fewer than ten. The CDR3 reads CSARGTLAGTANTGELFF. CDR3 DNA: TGCAGTGCTAGAGGTACTCTCGCCGGGACAGCTAACACCGGGGAGCTGTTTTTT. This chain joins TRBV20-1 and TRBJ2-2, with 7 bases that match TRBD1. V shed 1 base, J shed 2 bases, and the junction held 13 bases outside the gene matches. CDR3 length: 18 residues. Germline values: CDR1 DFQATT, CDR2 SNEGSKA (reference sequence).

The chain couples TRBV12-3 or TRBV12-4 to TRBJ2-5; TRBD1 aligns across 7 bases. The CDR3 consists of 13 residues. V was pared by 1 base and J by 6 bases, with 2 bases of the junction left unmatched. CDR3 sequence: CASSLGGQQTQYF. CDR3 in DNA: TGTGCCAGCAGTTTAGGGGGACAGCAGACCCAGTACTTC.

This clonotype was counted at least ten times. This sequence joins TRBV29-1 and TRBJ1-2; no definite D call. The length of the CDR3 is 12 residues. V was shortened by 6 bases and J by 2 bases, with 10 bases between the two germline ends. Germline CDR1 reads SQVTM; CDR2 reads ANQGSEA. This chain's CDR3 is CSVRSKNYGYTF. Written as DNA, the CDR3 is TGCAGCGTCAGGTCTAAAAACTATGGCTACACCTTC. Using reference TRBV29-1 and TRBJ1-2 for the parts outside the CDR3, the full variable domain is SAVISQKPSRDICQRGTSLTIQCQVDSQVTMMFWYRQQPGQSLTLIATANQGSEATYESGFVIDKFPISRPNLTFSTLTVSNMSPEDSSIYLCSVRSKNYGYTFGSGTRLTVV.

The chain has TRBV11-1 and TRBJ2-7; D not certain. CDR1 SGHAT and CDR2 FQDESV come from the germline V gene (reference sequence). Trimming stripped 1 base from V and 4 bases from J, with 11 bases between. The CDR3 spans 14 residues. The CDR3 is CASSLGQVRYEQYF. The CDR3, as DNA: TGTGCCAGCAGCTTAGGGCAGGTGAGATACGAGCAGTACTTC.

This clonotype was recorded at least ten times. The chain uses TRBV6-2 or TRBV6-3 and TRBJ1-2, with D perhaps TRBD1 (5 bases). Per the germline V gene, CDR1 is MNHEY and CDR2 is SVGEGT. Trimming took off 2 bases at V and 8 bases at J, with 15 bases between the two ends. The CDR3 extends over 14 amino acids. CDR3 bases: TGTGCCAGCAGTTACCGGCGTCAAGGGGACGGCTACACCTTC. Its protein is CASSYRRQGDGYTF.

Turning to this clonotype: It is likely a read error, because the conserved phenylalanine at the end of the CDR3 is missing. V is TRBV20-1 and J is TRBJ1-1; 8 bases map to TRBD1. This CDR3 region has 13 residues. The V and J ends lost 3 bases and 5 bases, in that order; junction bases with no gene match: 5. CDR1 is DFQATT and CDR2 is SNEGSKA in the germline V gene (reference sequence). The CDR3 DNA follows: TGCAGTGCTAGTCCCAGGGGGCAGACTGAAGCTTTCCTT. Protein: CSASPRGQTEAFL.

This clonotype showed up many times. The chain has TRBV14 and TRBJ1-1, with D possibly matching TRBD1 (5 bases). Trimming pared 4 bases from V and 3 bases from J, leaving 15 bases between. Germline CDR1 SGHDN, CDR2 FVKESK. The CDR3 is made up of 15 amino acids. CDR3 bases: TGTGCCAGCAGCCCGAGGGGTTCGACGTACACTGAAGCTTTCTTT. It codes for CASSPRGSTYTEAFF.

This clonotype was detected many times. The gene calls are TRBV5-1 and TRBJ2-7; 8 bases agree with TRBD1. Per germline, CDR1 SGHRS and CDR2 YFSETQ. Trimming removed 4 bases from V and 3 bases from J; junction bases left unmatched: 6. This CDR3 contains 14 residues. This CDR3 is CASSAGQGNYEQYF. The DNA of the CDR3 is TGCGCCAGCAGCGCCGGACAGGGTAACTACGAGCAGTACTTC. Complete variable domain (other parts from reference TRBV5-1 and TRBJ2-7): KAGVTQTPRYLIKTRGQQVTLSCSPISGHRSVSWYQQTPGQGLQFLFEYFSETQRNKGNFPGRFSGRQFSNSRSEMNVSTLELGDSALYLCASSAGQGNYEQYFGPGTRLTVT.

This clonotype showed up many times. The chain links TRBV10-3 to TRBJ1-2, with 8 bases fitting TRBD1. With V trimmed by 6 bases and J by 6 bases, 12 bases remained unmatched. The length of the CDR3 is 15 residues. Germline-derived CDR1 and CDR2 are ENHRY and SYGVKD. The CDR3 spells CAIRKPQTGDNGYTF. CDR3 DNA sequence: TGTGCCATCAGAAAGCCCCAGACAGGGGATAATGGCTACACCTTC.

This clonotype was observed at least ten times. The gene calls are TRBV27 and TRBJ1-2; 9 bases line up with TRBD1. CDR3 length equals 14 residues. CDR1 is MNHEY and CDR2 is SMNVEV in the germline V gene (reference sequence). V lost 7 bases, J lost 3 bases, and 6 bases stayed unmatched. CDR3 sequence: CASKRTGEDYGYTF. The CDR3 DNA is TGTGCCAGCAAAAGGACAGGGGAAGACTATGGCTACACCTTC.

The chain couples TRBV7-3 to TRBJ1-2; D is ambiguous. V lost 2 bases, J lost 4 bases, and 11 bases lay in between. The CDR3 loop spans 14 amino acids. The germline CDR1 and CDR2 sequences are SGHTA and FQGTGA. The chain's CDR3 is CASSLYGSGYGYTF. The CDR3 DNA is TGTGCCAGCAGCTTATACGGGTCCGGCTATGGCTACACCTTC.

This clonotype occurred many times. V is TRBV19 and J is TRBJ1-1; perhaps TRBD1 as D (6 bases). The CDR3 runs to 14 residues. V lost 6 bases to trimming and J lost 1 base, with 12 bases between them. Germline CDR1 is LNHDA and CDR2 is SQIVND (reference sequence). CDR3 in DNA: TGTGCCAGTAGGAGGGACACCACGAACACTGAAGCTTTCTTT. Translation gives CASRRDTTNTEAFF.

This clonotype was recorded a few times. The chain joins TRBV6-5 to TRBJ1-4, with D unresolved. Trimming removed 2 bases from V and 8 bases from J, with 3 bases in between. The germline CDR1 and CDR2 sequences are MNHEY and SVGAGI. The length of the CDR3 is 11 residues. The CDR3: CASSYGEKLFF. The DNA for the CDR3 is TGTGCCAGCAGTTACGGGGAAAAACTGTTTTTT.

This clonotype was counted at least ten times. V usage is TRBV6-1 and J usage is TRBJ1-6; no definite D call. The CDR3 runs 12 residues. CDR1 MNHNS and CDR2 SASEGT come from the germline V gene. Trimming pared 8 bases from V and 6 bases from J, leaving 8 bases between. CDR3 loop: CASGEGNSPLHF. The CDR3 DNA reads as TGTGCCAGCGGGGAGGGTAATTCACCCCTCCACTTT.

In this sample, this clonotype turned up many times. The rearrangement links TRBV7-9 to TRBJ2-7; no clear D. The CDR3 loop spans 14 amino acids. Trimming removed 1 base from V and 2 bases from J, with 9 bases in between. Germline V gene data show CDR1 as SEHNR and CDR2 as FQNEAQ (reference sequence). In DNA, the CDR3 is TGTGCCAGCAGCTTAGAGGCAGGAACCTACGAGCAGTACTTC. Its translation: CASSLEAGTYEQYF.